Each of the 32 T cell receptor beta chains below was sequenced from the same sample in a study of siplizumab effects on memory and regulatory T cells. Produced via immunoSEQ multiplex PCR; TCRdb's table is partial and in-frame only. The repertoire holds more than 85,000 clones, with roughly 92% as singletons. Sequencing used CD4+ T cells sorted from blood. Receptors were obtained from a human donor in good health.

This clone has just one count. V is TRBV10-2 and J is TRBJ2-1, with 7 bases identical to TRBD1. The J segment lost 5 bases and the V segment lost 8 bases, leaving 12 bases of the junction unmatched. Germline loops: CDR1 WSHSY, CDR2 SAAADI. CDR3 length: 15 amino acids. In DNA, the CDR3 is TGCGCCAGCGGCCATCCGGGACAGACTAACAATGAGCAGTTCTTC. The encoded protein is CASGHPGQTNNEQFF.

This sequence joins TRBV9 and TRBJ1-2, with D tentatively TRBD1 (5 bases). This CDR3 region has 12 residues. Per germline, CDR1 SGDLS and CDR2 YYNGEE. With 3 bases removed from V and 7 bases from J, the gap between germline ends came to 10 bases. DNA of the CDR3: TGTGCCAGCAGCGCTTCAGGGTCTGGCTACACCTTC. It translates to CASSASGSGYTF.

The chain carries TRBV7-8 and TRBJ1-2; TRBD1 aligns across 9 bases. V dropped 5 bases and J dropped 4; count of bases not matched to a gene: 8. Germline V gene data show CDR1 as SGHVS and CDR2 as FQNEAQ. The length of the CDR3 is 15 residues. CDR3 residues: CASSPGQGAGYGYTF. As DNA, the CDR3 is TGTGCCAGCAGCCCGGGACAGGGCGCCGGCTATGGCTACACCTTC.

This rearrangement joins TRBV6-5 to TRBJ2-2; 8 bases match TRBD1. Germline trimming cut 0 bases from V and 7 bases from J; bases unmatched to any gene: 7. This CDR3 comprises 16 residues. CDR1 is MNHEY, CDR2 SVGAGI, per germline. CDR3 sequence (DNA): TGTGCCAGCAGTTACTCGACAGGGGTGGGGAACGGGGAGCTGTTTTTT. Protein sequence: CASSYSTGVGNGELFF.

The chain carries TRBV19 and TRBJ2-2; 8 nucleotides align to TRBD2. Germline V gene sequence: CDR1 LNHDA, CDR2 SQIVND (reference sequence). CDR3 length: 17 residues. V was pared by 3 bases and J by 5 bases, with 11 bases of the junction left unmatched. The CDR3 sequence: CASSISVPERGTGELFF. The CDR3 region has the DNA TGTGCCAGTAGTATTTCAGTACCGGAGCGGGGGACCGGGGAGCTGTTTTTT.

V and J are TRBV2 and TRBJ2-5, with D unclear. Trimming shortened V by 6 bases and J by 0 bases, and 14 bases separated the two germline ends. The germline V gene has CDR1 SNHLY and CDR2 FYNNEI. The length of the CDR3 is 15 residues. The CDR3 is CASSAGLGNQETQYF. DNA for the CDR3: TGTGCCAGCAGCGCCGGTCTCGGAAACCAAGAGACCCAGTACTTC.

The chain uses TRBV11-2 and TRBJ2-1; the D is unclear. CDR3 length: 12 amino acids. V was trimmed by 5 bases and J by 7 bases, leaving 9 bases between them. Germline CDR1 SGHAT, CDR2 FQNNGV. CDR3 sequence reads: CASSRRSNEQFF. In DNA form, the CDR3 reads TGTGCCAGCAGCAGACGGTCAAATGAGCAGTTCTTC.

The rearrangement joins TRBV27 to TRBJ2-2, with 9 nucleotides matching TRBD1. Germline V gene sequence: CDR1 MNHEY, CDR2 SMNVEV (reference sequence). The CDR3 has 14 amino acids. J gave up 5 bases and V 5 bases, and 3 bases lay outside the gene matches. The CDR3 spells CASSPGTGTGELFF. CDR3 DNA: TGTGCCAGCAGTCCCGGGACAGGGACCGGGGAGCTGTTTTTT.

V and J are TRBV6-5 and TRBJ1-1; D may be TRBD1 (6 bases). The CDR3 is made up of 14 amino acids. The V gene lost 8 bases and the J gene lost 3 bases, with 16 bases spanning the gap. The germline V gene has CDR1 MNHEY and CDR2 SVGAGI. CDR3 DNA: TGTGCCAGCGCACAGGGACCGGGATACACTGAAGCTTTCTTT. This gives the protein CASAQGPGYTEAFF.

For this clone: The same CDR3 is also encoded by other DNA sequences in this sample. The J gene is TRBJ2-2, the V gene TRBV11-2, with no clear D. Trimming pared 5 bases from V and 4 bases from J, leaving 8 bases between. The germline CDR1 and CDR2 sequences are SGHAT and FQNNGV. The CDR3 totals 13 residues. The CDR3 DNA reads as TGTGCCAGCAGCACCGGTCCCACCGGGGAGCTGTTTTTT. The encoded protein is CASSTGPTGELFF.

The gene calls are TRBV5-6 and TRBJ2-5; 7 bases match TRBD1. The CDR3 loop spans 15 amino acids. The J segment lost 4 bases and the V segment lost 1 base, leaving 7 bases of the junction unmatched. From germline, CDR1 is SGHDT and CDR2 YYEEEE. For the CDR3, the DNA is TGTGCCAGCAGCTTGACCCCAGGGGGTTTAGAGACCCAGTACTTC. As protein: CASSLTPGGLETQYF. Together with reference TRBV5-6 and TRBJ2-5, the CDR3 gives the full variable domain: DAGVTQSPTHLIKTRGQQVTLRCSPKSGHDTVSWYQQALGQGPQFIFQYYEEEERQRGNFPDRFSGHQFPNYSSELNVNALLLGDSALYLCASSLTPGGLETQYFGPGTRLLVL.

The V call is TRBV5-8, the J call TRBJ1-1; 9 positions match TRBD1. The CDR3 contains 13 residues. Losses at the gene ends were 4 bases for V and 6 bases for J; bases not matched to a gene: 4. Per the germline V gene, CDR1 is SGHTS and CDR2 is YDEGEE. The CDR3 region is CASSPRDRAEAFF. The CDR3 bases are TGTGCCAGCAGCCCGAGGGACAGGGCTGAAGCTTTCTTT. Full variable domain (outside the CDR3, taken from reference TRBV5-8 and TRBJ1-1): EAGVTQSPTHLIKTRGQQATLRCSPISGHTSVYWYQQALGLGLQFLLWYDEGEERNRGNFPPRFSGRQFPNYSSELNVNALELEDSALYLCASSPRDRAEAFFGQGTRLTVV.

J is TRBJ2-5 and V is TRBV5-1; possibly TRBD1 for D (5 bases). The ends were cut back, 3 bases at V and 1 base at J, with 16 bases in the middle. The CDR3 spans 16 residues. CDR1 and CDR2 from the germline V gene are SGHRS and YFSETQ. Written as DNA, the CDR3 is TGCGCCAGCAGCTGGGGCTCGACAAGGGGCCAAGAGACCCAGTACTTC. This sequence encodes CASSWGSTRGQETQYF.

The V and J genes are TRBV5-1 and TRBJ1-1, with no clear D. Germline CDR1 reads SGHRS; CDR2 reads YFSETQ. Trimming took 0 bases from V and 2 from J, leaving 8 bases between them. The CDR3 is 14 amino acids. The CDR3 is CASSLAAANTEAFF. CDR3 DNA: TGCGCCAGCAGCTTGGCCGCGGCTAACACTGAAGCTTTCTTT.

The J gene is TRBJ2-1, the V gene TRBV5-4; 8 bases align to TRBD1. The CDR3 length is 15 residues. Germline CDR1 and CDR2: SGHNT and YYREEE (reference sequence). V shed 5 bases and J 4 bases; nucleotides not matched to a gene: 8. CDR3 region: CASRSPGQVYNEQFF. CDR3 coding DNA: TGTGCCAGCAGATCGCCGGGACAGGTTTACAATGAGCAGTTCTTC.

J is TRBJ2-7 and V is TRBV28; TRBD1 agrees at 11 bases. CDR3 length: 16 residues. V was pared by 4 bases and J by 5 bases, with 10 bases of the junction left unmatched. CDR1 is MDHEN, CDR2 SYDVKM, per germline. The CDR3 DNA sequence: TGTGCCAGCAGTTCCCCTCTACGGACAGGGGGCCACGAGCAGTACTTC. Translated, it gives CASSSPLRTGGHEQYF.

The chain has TRBV5-1 and TRBJ2-7, with 11 bases fitting TRBD1. The germline V gene encodes CDR1 SGHRS and CDR2 YFSETQ. CDR3 length equals 16 residues. Trimming took 0 bases from V and 4 from J; bases not matched to a gene: 6. In DNA, the CDR3 is TGCGCCAGCAGCTTGGGTCCGGACAGGGGGCGGTACGAGCAGTACTTC. This sequence encodes CASSLGPDRGRYEQYF.

The chain couples TRBV7-9 to TRBJ2-2; D uncertain. The V end lost 6 bases, the J end lost 1 base, and 6 bases lay between the germline ends. CDR1 SEHNR and CDR2 FQNEAQ come from the germline V gene (reference sequence). The CDR3 loop spans 13 amino acids. CDR3 sequence reads: CASSLGNTGELFF. The CDR3 DNA is TGTGCCAGCAGTCTGGGGAACACCGGGGAGCTGTTTTTT. The whole variable domain, filled in from reference TRBV7-9 and TRBJ2-2, reads DTGVSQNPRHKITKRGQNVTFRCDPISEHNRLYWYRQTLGQGPEFLTYFQNEAQLEKSRLLSDRFSAERPKGSFSTLEIQRTEQGDSAMYLCASSLGNTGELFFGEGSRLTVL.

This clone was counted only a few times. This chain connects TRBV6-5 to TRBJ1-1; D gene uncertain. There are 12 residues in the CDR3. CDR1 is MNHEY and CDR2 is SVGAGI in the germline V gene. Between the trimmed V and J ends, which lost 7 bases and 3 bases, there was a span of 9 bases. The CDR3 region is CASKGGYTEAFF. For the CDR3, the DNA is TGTGCCAGCAAGGGTGGGTACACTGAAGCTTTCTTT.

CDR3 DNA sequence: TGTGCCAGCAAGCGGACAGAGAACACTGAAGCTTTCTTT. It encodes CASKRTENTEAFF. The chain employs TRBV2 and TRBJ1-1; maybe TRBD1 (6 bases). The CDR3 contains 13 residues. CDR1 is SNHLY, CDR2 FYNNEI, per germline. V dropped 7 bases and J dropped 1 base, with 10 bases sitting between them.

The rearrangement uses TRBV6-4 and TRBJ2-3; TRBD1 matches 7 bases. Germline loops: CDR1 MRHNA, CDR2 SNTAGT. The CDR3 contains 13 residues. V lost 4 bases to trimming and J lost 3 bases; unmatched junction nucleotides: 1. In DNA, the CDR3 is TGTGCCAGCAGTGCGACAGGGACAGATACGCAGTATTTT. This sequence encodes CASSATGTDTQYF.

The chain couples TRBV5-6 to TRBJ1-2; D unresolved. With 5 bases removed from V and 4 bases from J, the gap between germline ends came to 12 bases. The CDR3 sequence is 13 residues long. Germline-derived CDR1 and CDR2 are SGHDT and YYEEEE. Here the CDR3 reads CASRNSLAYGYTF. In DNA form, the CDR3 reads TGTGCCAGCAGGAACTCATTGGCCTATGGCTACACCTTC.

The gene calls are TRBV11-1 and TRBJ2-2; TRBD1 or TRBD2 may be the D gene (6 bases each). This CDR3 comprises 18 residues. CDR1 and CDR2 from the germline V gene are SGHAT and FQDESV (reference sequence). Trimming took off 1 base at V and 7 bases at J, with 22 bases between the two ends. Written as DNA, the CDR3 is TGTGCCAGCAGCTTAGACAGGGAGGCCGACGTACACTACGGGGAGCTGTTTTTT. It codes for CASSLDREADVHYGELFF.

The chain carries TRBV5-1 and TRBJ1-2; D is ambiguous. CDR3 length: 13 residues. V was pared by 4 bases and J by 6 bases, with 13 bases between. CDR1 is SGHRS, CDR2 YFSETQ, per germline. DNA for the CDR3: TGCGCCAGCAGCGTGGAAATGGGTAATGGCTACACCTTC. It codes for CASSVEMGNGYTF.

The chain employs TRBV15 and TRBJ2-6; tentative D call: TRBD1 (6 bases). The germline V gene has CDR1 LNHNV and CDR2 YYDKDF (reference sequence). The V and J ends lost 3 bases and 0 bases respectively, with 9 bases between them. This CDR3 is built from 16 residues. CDR3 loop: CATSRGHPSGANVLTF. CDR3 bases: TGTGCCACCAGCAGGGGACACCCCTCTGGGGCCAACGTCCTGACTTTC.

The gene calls are TRBV4-1 and TRBJ2-3; D is perhaps TRBD2 (6 bases). The CDR3 consists of 17 residues. Trimming took off 1 base at V and 0 bases at J, with 14 bases between the two ends. Germline lookup yields CDR1 MGHRA and CDR2 YSYEKL. This chain's CDR3 is CASSQVSAGISTDTQYF. The CDR3 DNA follows: TGCGCCAGCAGCCAAGTCTCGGCGGGGATTAGCACAGATACGCAGTATTTT.

This chain links TRBV5-1 with TRBJ2-5, with D perhaps TRBD1 or TRBD2 (5 bases each). The CDR3 length is 14 residues. Germline values: CDR1 SGHRS, CDR2 YFSETQ. The V and J ends lost 4 bases and 5 bases respectively, with 15 bases between them. The CDR3 DNA follows: TGCGCCAGCAGCCCGGGACCGATCCGGGAGACCCAGTACTTC. Translated, it gives CASSPGPIRETQYF.

With respect to this clone: At one boundary the junction diverges from the germline segment, which might be a read error. The rearrangement uses TRBV4-2 and TRBJ2-2, with D unclear. Germline V gene data show CDR1 as LGHNA and CDR2 as YNFKEQ. The CDR3 sequence is 13 residues long. The CDR3 DNA follows: TGTGCCAGCAGCCAGCCGAACCCCGGGGAGCTGTTTTTT. Translated, it gives CASSQPNPGELFF.

The chain combines TRBV7-6 with TRBJ2-5; TRBD1 agrees at 7 bases. The V gene's germline CDR1 is SGHVS and CDR2 FNYEAQ. The CDR3 contains 15 residues. The trim removed 5 bases at V and 3 bases at J, leaving 9 bases unmatched. CDR3 protein: CASSKTGVGEETQYF. The CDR3 coding sequence is TGTGCCAGCAGCAAAACAGGGGTTGGAGAAGAGACCCAGTACTTC.

The V and J genes are TRBV7-9 and TRBJ1-5; D is uncertain. The CDR3 is 12 amino acids. The germline V gene has CDR1 SEHNR and CDR2 FQNEAQ (reference sequence). The V and J ends lost 5 bases and 4 bases respectively, with 6 bases between them. The DNA of the CDR3 is TGTGCCAGCAGCCTCCATAATCAGCCCCAGCATTTT. Translated: CASSLHNQPQHF.

This clone has just one count. The genes are TRBV6-1 and TRBJ1-2; D gene uncertain. In germline, CDR1 is MNHNS, CDR2 SASEGT. Trimming shortened V by 3 bases and J by 8 bases, and 7 bases separated the two germline ends. The CDR3 extends over 11 amino acids. CDR3 DNA: TGTGCCAGCAGTGATGGTAGGGGCTACACCTTC. This gives the protein CASSDGRGYTF.

This rearrangement joins TRBV5-1 to TRBJ1-6, with TRBD1 matching over 8 bases. The germline V gene encodes CDR1 SGHRS and CDR2 YFSETQ. The trim removed 5 bases at V and 7 bases at J, leaving 11 bases unmatched. The CDR3 is made up of 16 amino acids. CDR3 sequence (DNA): TGCGCCAGCAGGCACTCGGACAGGGCTGCCAATTCACCCCTCCACTTT. Translation: CASRHSDRAANSPLHF.